Each of the 31 T cell receptor beta chains below was sequenced from the same sample in a study of cytomegalovirus exposure and HLA in healthy donors. Amplification used 60 Vbeta primers and 13 Jbeta primers. TCRdb's copy holds only in-frame clones and misses some; the assay was immunoSEQ multiplex PCR. The sample lists some 200,000 clones; 70% to 80% were seen once. The sequencing sample was made of PBMCs. Receptors originate from a male donor in good health and CMV-seropositive.

The chain carries TRBV6-5 and TRBJ1-5; TRBD1 is a possible D gene (5 bases). The CDR3 runs 13 residues. Germline V gene sequence: CDR1 MNHEY, CDR2 SVGAGI. Trimming removed 5 bases from V and 4 bases from J, with 9 bases in between. CDR3 loop: CASSLDRNQPQHF. CDR3 coding DNA: TGTGCCAGCAGTCTCGACAGAAATCAGCCCCAGCATTTT.

This clone was counted between two and nine times. The same CDR3 arises from other DNA sequences in this sample as well. The rearrangement links TRBV7-2 to TRBJ2-7; no clear D gene. V was clipped by 5 bases and J by 1 base, with 3 bases between them. This CDR3 spans 11 amino acids. The germline gives CDR1 SGHTA, CDR2 FQGNSA. Written as DNA, the CDR3 is TGTGCCAGCAGCCCATCCTACGAGCAGTACTTC. Amino acids: CASSPSYEQYF.

V gene TRBV4-3 combines with J gene TRBJ1-3; possible D gene TRBD1, 6 bases. The germline CDR1 and CDR2 sequences are LGHNA and YSLEER. CDR3 length: 17 amino acids. V was clipped by 0 bases and J by 3 bases, with 15 bases between them. The DNA of the CDR3 is TGCGCCAGCAGCCAAGATTATATGGGGGCTCATGGAAACACCATATATTTT. Amino acid sequence: CASSQDYMGAHGNTIYF.

This clone turned up a few times. The V and J genes are TRBV5-1 and TRBJ2-5, with TRBD2 as a possible D gene (5 bases). The CDR3 loop spans 14 amino acids. Per the germline V gene, CDR1 is SGHRS and CDR2 is YFSETQ. Trimming left V 3 bases short and J 7 bases short, with 16 bases between. This CDR3 reads CASSSPSSERTQYF. In DNA, the CDR3 is TGCGCCAGCAGCTCCCCTAGCAGTGAAAGGACCCAGTACTTC. The entire variable domain, with the rest obtained from reference TRBV5-1 and TRBJ2-5, is as follows: KAGVTQTPRYLIKTRGQQVTLSCSPISGHRSVSWYQQTPGQGLQFLFEYFSETQRNKGNFPGRFSGRQFSNSRSEMNVSTLELGDSALYLCASSSPSSERTQYFGPGTRLLVL.

J is TRBJ2-7 and V is TRBV5-6; the D is unclear. The V and J ends lost 1 base and 3 bases respectively, with 8 bases between them. Germline V gene lookup returns CDR1 SGHDT and CDR2 YYEEEE. The CDR3 has 13 residues. The chain's CDR3 is CASSLRGFYEQYF. CDR3 DNA sequence: TGTGCCAGCAGCTTGAGAGGTTTCTACGAGCAGTACTTC.

CDR3 DNA: TGTGCCAGCAGCTTAGACACGAATAGCAATCAGCCCCAGCATTTT. Its protein is CASSLDTNSNQPQHF. The chain links TRBV7-9 to TRBJ1-5; no clear D gene. The V end lost 1 base, the J end lost 0 bases, and 7 bases lay between the germline ends. The V gene's germline CDR1 is SEHNR and CDR2 FQNEAQ (reference sequence). The CDR3 loop spans 15 amino acids.

The chain combines TRBV7-2 with TRBJ1-5, with TRBD1 matching 8 bases. The germline V gene has CDR1 SGHTA and CDR2 FQGNSA. Trimming took 5 bases from V and 5 from J; bases not matched to a gene: 8. This CDR3 has 15 residues. The CDR3 is CASSTGQVLDQPQHF. The CDR3 region has the DNA TGTGCCAGCAGCACGGGACAGGTATTAGATCAGCCCCAGCATTTT.

This clone was detected a few times. The chain couples TRBV19 to TRBJ1-4; D unclear. Per the germline V gene, CDR1 is LNHDA and CDR2 is SQIVND (reference sequence). The CDR3 sequence is 15 residues long. V was cut by 3 bases and J by 8 bases, with 16 bases left in between. The CDR3 bases are TGTGCCAGTAGTATTTTTGGAGGGTCAAAGGAAAAACTGTTTTTT. Protein product: CASSIFGGSKEKLFF.

The chain couples TRBV7-3 to TRBJ2-3; TRBD2 matches 7 bases. Germline V gives CDR1 SGHTA, CDR2 FQGTGA. This CDR3 contains 15 residues. Trimming at V came to 5 bases and at J to 2 bases, leaving 7 bases not matched to a gene. CDR3 nucleotide sequence: TGTGCCAGCAGCCGAGGGAGGGTAGACACAGATACGCAGTATTTT. Translation gives CASSRGRVDTDTQYF.

The rearrangement joins TRBV7-9 to TRBJ1-1; D is undetermined. The V gene lost 2 bases and the J gene lost 0 bases, with 13 bases spanning the gap. CDR3 size: 16 residues. Germline V gives CDR1 SEHNR, CDR2 FQNEAQ (reference sequence). The CDR3 DNA sequence: TGTGCCAGCAGCTTAACAGCACCCAACTTGAACACTGAAGCTTTCTTT. It translates to CASSLTAPNLNTEAFF.

V and J are TRBV7-9 and TRBJ2-4; 9 bases map to TRBD1. The CDR3 is 14 amino acids. From germline, CDR1 is SEHNR and CDR2 FQNEAQ (reference sequence). With 6 bases clipped from V and 5 bases from J, the junction kept 5 bases outside the gene matches. In DNA form, the CDR3 reads TGTGCCAGCAGGCTGGGACAGGGCCAAAACATTCAGTACTTC. It yields the protein CASRLGQGQNIQYF.

The chain links TRBV7-2 to TRBJ1-2; 8 nucleotides line up with TRBD1. This CDR3 is 14 amino acids long. Germline V lookup: CDR1 SGHTA, CDR2 FQGNSA. After removal of 5 bases from V and 8 bases from J, the junction contained 10 bases not matched to a gene. The CDR3 coding sequence is TGTGCCAGCAGCGAAGGACAGGGTGGATACGGCTACACCTTC. Its translation: CASSEGQGGYGYTF.

This clone has just one count. The chain employs TRBV9 and TRBJ1-2, with 9 bases identical to TRBD1. V lost 4 bases and J lost 8; bases outside the gene matches: 9. Germline V gene data show CDR1 as SGDLS and CDR2 as YYNGEE. CDR3 length equals 14 residues. CDR3 DNA: TGTGCCAGCAGCCCCATACAGGGGGCGCAAGGCTACACCTTC. Translated, it gives CASSPIQGAQGYTF.

The chain has TRBV7-3 and TRBJ1-2; 7 bases map to TRBD1. Germline V gene data show CDR1 as SGHTA and CDR2 as FQGTGA. This CDR3 spans 16 amino acids. V gave up 5 bases and J gave up 5 bases; unmatched junction bases: 14. The CDR3 sequence: CASSPSPDRPSYGYTF. The CDR3, as DNA: TGTGCCAGCAGCCCGAGCCCGGACAGGCCGAGTTATGGCTACACCTTC.

The chain links TRBV5-1 to TRBJ2-2; possibly TRBD1 for D (6 bases). This CDR3 is 15 amino acids long. Germline assignment: CDR1 SGHRS and CDR2 YFSETQ. Trimming pared 4 bases from V and 1 base from J, leaving 11 bases between. CDR3 loop: CASSPGHMNTGELFF. The CDR3 coding sequence is TGCGCCAGCAGCCCGGGACATATGAACACCGGGGAGCTGTTTTTT.

The CDR3 DNA reads as TGTGCCAGCAGCCGTCTGGAGACCCAGTACTTC. Amino acid sequence: CASSRLETQYF. The gene calls are TRBV28 and TRBJ2-5; D is unclear. The germline gives CDR1 MDHEN, CDR2 SYDVKM. This CDR3 has 11 residues. The germline V and J ends were trimmed by 6 bases and 5 bases, with 7 bases remaining between them.

Concerning this clone: One end of the junction does not line up with germline, which may come from a read error. V is TRBV15 and J is TRBJ2-3; 8 nucleotides align to TRBD2. CDR1 and CDR2 (germline): LNHNV, YYDKDF (reference sequence). This CDR3 spans 16 amino acids. DNA of the CDR3: TGTGCCACCAGCAGATTCCTAGCGGGTCGCACAGATGCGCAGTATTTT. Translated, it gives CATSRFLAGRTDAQYF.

In regard to this clone: The germline gene is not matched at one end of the junction; a read error may be the cause. The J gene is TRBJ2-3, the V gene TRBV7-9; 12 positions agree with TRBD2. This CDR3 has 16 residues. Germline CDR1 and CDR2: SEHNR and FQNEAQ (reference sequence). CDR3 loop: CSSSLGTSGSTDTQYF. The CDR3 DNA is TGTTCCAGCAGCTTAGGGACTAGCGGGAGCACAGATACGCAGTATTTT.

This clone was found a few times. The chain couples TRBV7-8 to TRBJ1-5; 9 bases agree with TRBD1. Trimming took 5 bases from V and 6 from J; bases not matched to a gene: 11. This CDR3 comprises 16 residues. Germline CDR1 is SGHVS and CDR2 is FQNEAQ. CDR3 in DNA: TGTGCCAGCAGCCAGATCCGGGACAGGGTCGGTCAGCCCCAGCATTTT. It specifies CASSQIRDRVGQPQHF.

The chain links TRBV5-1 to TRBJ1-4; D is uncertain. This CDR3 is built from 14 residues. The V end was cut by 4 bases, the J end by 4 bases, with 11 bases between. CDR1 and CDR2 (germline): SGHRS, YFSETQ. This chain's CDR3 is CASSQRSFNEKLFF. Written as DNA, the CDR3 is TGCGCCAGCAGCCAACGGAGTTTTAATGAAAAACTGTTTTTT.

The chain recombines TRBV7-2 with TRBJ2-7; possibly TRBD2 for D (6 bases). V lost 1 base and J lost 6, with 10 bases in between. From germline, CDR1 is SGHTA and CDR2 FQGNSA. The CDR3 is 13 amino acids. Here the CDR3 reads CASSLVGRGEQYF. The CDR3 DNA reads TGTGCCAGCAGCTTAGTTGGGCGGGGCGAGCAGTACTTC.

V is TRBV7-8 and J is TRBJ1-3; D call uncertain. The CDR3 is 12 amino acids. The germline V gene encodes CDR1 SGHVS and CDR2 FQNEAQ. The ends were cut back, 5 bases at V and 7 bases at J, with 9 bases in the middle. The chain's CDR3 is CASSLNRNTIYF. CDR3 DNA: TGTGCCAGCAGCCTAAATCGTAACACCATATATTTT.

The chain joins TRBV19 to TRBJ1-5; TRBD1 might be the D (6 bases). The CDR3 loop spans 17 amino acids. Germline lookup yields CDR1 LNHDA and CDR2 SQIVND (reference sequence). V was clipped by 8 bases and J by 3 bases, with 23 bases between them. This chain's CDR3 is CASRNSRAGAFNQPQHF. The CDR3 DNA sequence: TGTGCCAGTCGCAATAGCCGGGCAGGGGCCTTCAATCAGCCCCAGCATTTT. The full variable domain, with the rest looked up from reference TRBV19 and TRBJ1-5, is DGGITQSPKYLFRKEGQNVTLSCEQNLNHDAMYWYRQDPGQGLRLIYYSQIVNDFQKGDIAEGYSVSREKKESFPLTVTSAQKNPTAFYLCASRNSRAGAFNQPQHFGDGTRLSIL.

The rearrangement links TRBV7-9 to TRBJ1-4; D gene uncertain. The CDR3 spans 13 residues. Deletions cut 1 base from V and 10 bases from J, with 10 bases between. Germline lookup yields CDR1 SEHNR and CDR2 FQNEAQ (reference sequence). The CDR3 sequence is CASSLGTVGKLFF. DNA for the CDR3: TGTGCCAGCAGCTTAGGTACAGTTGGAAAACTGTTTTTT. Full variable domain (outside the CDR3, taken from reference TRBV7-9 and TRBJ1-4): DTGVSQNPRHKITKRGQNVTFRCDPISEHNRLYWYRQTLGQGPEFLTYFQNEAQLEKSRLLSDRFSAERPKGSFSTLEIQRTEQGDSAMYLCASSLGTVGKLFFGSGTQLSVL.

The chain joins TRBV7-9 to TRBJ2-2, with D tentatively TRBD1 (6 bases). Germline loops: CDR1 SEHNR, CDR2 FQNEAQ (reference sequence). With 5 bases removed from V and 1 base from J, the gap between germline ends came to 14 bases. This CDR3 comprises 16 residues. DNA of the CDR3: TGTGCCAGCAGCCCGTGGGACACCGTGAACACCGGGGAGCTGTTTTTT. This sequence encodes CASSPWDTVNTGELFF.

V usage is TRBV7-9 and J usage is TRBJ2-3, with D perhaps matching TRBD2 (5 bases). Germline V gene data show CDR1 as SEHNR and CDR2 as FQNEAQ (reference sequence). Trimming pared 5 bases from V and 1 base from J, leaving 7 bases between. The CDR3 sequence is 13 residues long. The CDR3 loop is CASSRSGTDTQYF. The CDR3 coding sequence is TGTGCCAGCAGCCGTAGCGGCACAGATACGCAGTATTTT.

The chain uses TRBV5-1 and TRBJ2-1, with TRBD2 identical over 7 bases. The germline V gene has CDR1 SGHRS and CDR2 YFSETQ. This CDR3 region has 14 residues. Trimming took 2 bases from V and 7 from J; bases not matched to a gene: 6. CDR3: CASSLGLGSNEQFF. The CDR3 DNA reads as TGCGCCAGCAGCTTAGGACTAGGCTCAAATGAGCAGTTCTTC.

The chain carries TRBV5-1 and TRBJ2-2, with 12 bases identical to TRBD2. The CDR3 contains 19 residues. The germline V gene encodes CDR1 SGHRS and CDR2 YFSETQ. The ends lost 0 bases at V and 5 bases at J; junction bases unmatched: 11. DNA of the CDR3: TGCGCCAGCAGCTTGGCGCGACGCGGAGGGACTAGCGGGACCGGGGAGCTGTTTTTT. This encodes CASSLARRGGTSGTGELFF.

The rearrangement links TRBV5-4 to TRBJ2-2, with 10 bases matching TRBD1. The CDR3 is 17 residues long. Germline-derived CDR1 and CDR2 are SGHNT and YYREEE (reference sequence). V dropped 4 bases and J dropped 7; count of bases not matched to a gene: 13. CDR3 DNA: TGTGCCAGCAGCCCTACGTTTAAGGGACAGGGGAACGGGGAGCTGTTTTTT. It translates to CASSPTFKGQGNGELFF. Full variable domain (rest looked up from reference TRBV5-4 and TRBJ2-2): ETGVTQSPTHLIKTRGQQVTLRCSSQSGHNTVSWYQQALGQGPQFIFQYYREEENGRGNFPPRFSGLQFPNYSSELNVNALELDDSALYLCASSPTFKGQGNGELFFGEGSRLTVL.

The J gene is TRBJ1-4, the V gene TRBV7-9, with 9 bases fitting TRBD1. The CDR3 runs to 14 residues. J was trimmed by 6 bases and V by 5 bases; bases with no gene match: 4. Germline CDR1 SEHNR, CDR2 FQNEAQ (reference sequence). This CDR3 reads CASSKTGGDEKLFF. The CDR3 DNA follows: TGTGCCAGCAGCAAGACAGGGGGGGATGAAAAACTGTTTTTT.

This rearrangement joins TRBV6-5 to TRBJ2-2; D gene uncertain. Trimming removed 8 bases at V and 8 bases at J, with 6 bases between. The CDR3 has 10 amino acids. Germline lookup yields CDR1 MNHEY and CDR2 SVGAGI. CDR3 region: CASGRGELFF. The CDR3 DNA reads as TGTGCCAGCGGCAGGGGGGAGCTGTTTTTT.